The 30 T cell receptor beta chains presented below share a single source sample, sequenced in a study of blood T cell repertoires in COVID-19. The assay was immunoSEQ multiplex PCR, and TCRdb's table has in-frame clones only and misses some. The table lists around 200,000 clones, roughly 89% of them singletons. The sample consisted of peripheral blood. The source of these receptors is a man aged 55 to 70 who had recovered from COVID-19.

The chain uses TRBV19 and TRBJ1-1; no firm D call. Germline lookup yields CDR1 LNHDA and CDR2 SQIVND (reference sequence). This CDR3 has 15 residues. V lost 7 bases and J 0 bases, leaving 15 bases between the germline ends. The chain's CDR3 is CASNQQPFVNTEAFF. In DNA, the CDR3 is TGTGCCAGTAACCAACAGCCCTTCGTGAACACTGAAGCTTTCTTT.

This CDR3 is CASSLELGPRIPDTQYF. The CDR3 nucleotides read TGTGCCAGCAGCTTGGAGTTGGGCCCCAGGATCCCAGATACGCAGTATTTT. This chain links TRBV5-4 with TRBJ2-3; D gene uncertain. V was clipped by 0 bases and J by 4 bases, with 18 bases between them. The germline CDR1 and CDR2 sequences are SGHNT and YYREEE (reference sequence). The CDR3 spans 17 residues. The variable domain in full, with the rest retrieved from reference TRBV5-4 and TRBJ2-3, is ETGVTQSPTHLIKTRGQQVTLRCSSQSGHNTVSWYQQALGQGPQFIFQYYREEENGRGNFPPRFSGLQFPNYSSELNVNALELDDSALYLCASSLELGPRIPDTQYFGPGTRLTVL.

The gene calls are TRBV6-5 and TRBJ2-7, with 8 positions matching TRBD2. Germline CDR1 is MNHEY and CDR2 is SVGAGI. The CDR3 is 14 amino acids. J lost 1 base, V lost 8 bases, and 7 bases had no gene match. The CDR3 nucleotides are TGTGCCAGCGTAAAGGCGGGAGGTTCCTACGAGCAGTACTTC. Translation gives CASVKAGGSYEQYF.

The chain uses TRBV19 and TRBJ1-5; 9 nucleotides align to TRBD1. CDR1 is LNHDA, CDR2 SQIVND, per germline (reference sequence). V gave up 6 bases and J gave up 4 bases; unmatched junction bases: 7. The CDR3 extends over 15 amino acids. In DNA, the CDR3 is TGTGCCAGTAGCTCCGGGACAGGGAAAAATCAGCCCCAGCATTTT. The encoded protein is CASSSGTGKNQPQHF.

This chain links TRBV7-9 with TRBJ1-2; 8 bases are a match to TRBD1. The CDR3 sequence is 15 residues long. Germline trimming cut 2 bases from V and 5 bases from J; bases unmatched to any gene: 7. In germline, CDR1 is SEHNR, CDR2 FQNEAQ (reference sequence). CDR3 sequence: CASSLLATGVYGYTF. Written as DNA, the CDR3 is TGTGCCAGCAGCTTATTGGCGACAGGGGTTTATGGCTACACCTTC.

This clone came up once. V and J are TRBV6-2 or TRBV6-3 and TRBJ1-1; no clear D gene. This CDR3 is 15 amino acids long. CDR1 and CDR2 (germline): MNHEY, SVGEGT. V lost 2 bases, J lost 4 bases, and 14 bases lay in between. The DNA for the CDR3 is TGTGCCAGCAGTTACCATCCAAGTTTCGGCACTGAAGCTTTCTTT. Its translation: CASSYHPSFGTEAFF.

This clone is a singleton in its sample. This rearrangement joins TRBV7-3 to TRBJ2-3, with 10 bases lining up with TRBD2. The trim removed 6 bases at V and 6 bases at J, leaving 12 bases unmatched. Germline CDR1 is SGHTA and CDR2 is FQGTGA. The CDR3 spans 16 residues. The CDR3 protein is CASSPLAGEQRDTQYF. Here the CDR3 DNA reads TGTGCCAGCAGTCCCCTAGCGGGGGAACAGAGGGATACGCAGTATTTT.

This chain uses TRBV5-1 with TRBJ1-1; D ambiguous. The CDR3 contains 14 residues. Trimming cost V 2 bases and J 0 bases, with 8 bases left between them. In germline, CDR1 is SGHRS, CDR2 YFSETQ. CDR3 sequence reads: CASSLWSLNTEAFF. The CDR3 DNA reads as TGCGCCAGCAGCTTATGGAGTCTGAACACTGAAGCTTTCTTT.

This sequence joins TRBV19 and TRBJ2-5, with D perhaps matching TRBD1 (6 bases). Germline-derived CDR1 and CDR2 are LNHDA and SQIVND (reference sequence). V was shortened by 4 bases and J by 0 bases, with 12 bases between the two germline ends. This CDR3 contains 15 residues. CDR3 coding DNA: TGTGCCAGTAGTACCCTGACAGGCTACCAAGAGACCCAGTACTTC. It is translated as CASSTLTGYQETQYF.

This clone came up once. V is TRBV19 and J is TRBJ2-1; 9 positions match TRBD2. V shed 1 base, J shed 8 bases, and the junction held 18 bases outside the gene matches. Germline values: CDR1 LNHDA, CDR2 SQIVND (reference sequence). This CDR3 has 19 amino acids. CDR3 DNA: TGTGCCAGTAGTATAGGGGTTAGGATAGCGGGGGCCCAAAGGGATGAGCAGTTCTTC. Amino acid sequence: CASSIGVRIAGAQRDEQFF.

Written as DNA, the CDR3 is TGTGCCAGCAGCCGGACTCTAGCGGGAGGGCCGGGAGAGCAGTTCTTC. Translated: CASSRTLAGGPGEQFF. The rearrangement uses TRBV7-3 and TRBJ2-1; 12 nucleotides align to TRBD2. CDR1 SGHTA and CDR2 FQGTGA come from the germline V gene. The CDR3 has 16 residues. The junction had 12 bases not matched to a gene; V was cut back by 5 bases and J by 10 bases.

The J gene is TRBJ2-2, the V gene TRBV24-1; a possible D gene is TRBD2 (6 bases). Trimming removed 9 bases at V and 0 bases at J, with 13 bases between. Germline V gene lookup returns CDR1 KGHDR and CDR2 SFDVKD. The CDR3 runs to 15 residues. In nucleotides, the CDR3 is TGTGCCACCCGGGGGTTGGGGGCGAACACCGGGGAGCTGTTTTTT. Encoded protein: CATRGLGANTGELFF.

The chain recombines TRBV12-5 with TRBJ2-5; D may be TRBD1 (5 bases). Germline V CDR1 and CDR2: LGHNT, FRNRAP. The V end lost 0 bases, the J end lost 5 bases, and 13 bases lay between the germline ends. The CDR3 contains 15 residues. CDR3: CASGLVLLGRETQYF. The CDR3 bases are TGTGCTAGTGGTTTGGTATTGCTGGGGCGTGAGACCCAGTACTTC. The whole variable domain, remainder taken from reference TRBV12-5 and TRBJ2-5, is DARVTQTPRHKVTEMGQEVTMRCQPILGHNTVFWYRQTMMQGLELLAYFRNRAPLDDSGMPKDRFSAEMPDATLATLKIQPSEPRDSAVYFCASGLVLLGRETQYFGPGTRLLVL.

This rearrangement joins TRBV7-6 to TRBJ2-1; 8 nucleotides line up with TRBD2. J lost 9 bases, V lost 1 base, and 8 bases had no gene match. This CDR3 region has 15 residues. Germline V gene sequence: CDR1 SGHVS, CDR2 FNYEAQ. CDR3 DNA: TGTGCCAGCAGCTTAGATCCCAGCGGGAGCGGTGAGCAGTTCTTC. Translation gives CASSLDPSGSGEQFF.

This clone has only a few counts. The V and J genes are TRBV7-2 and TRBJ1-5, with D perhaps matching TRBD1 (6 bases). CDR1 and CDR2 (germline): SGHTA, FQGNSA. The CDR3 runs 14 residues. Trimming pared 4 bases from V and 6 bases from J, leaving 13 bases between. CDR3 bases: TGTGCCAGCAGCTCACAACCACAGGGTCAGCCCCAGCATTTT. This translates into CASSSQPQGQPQHF.

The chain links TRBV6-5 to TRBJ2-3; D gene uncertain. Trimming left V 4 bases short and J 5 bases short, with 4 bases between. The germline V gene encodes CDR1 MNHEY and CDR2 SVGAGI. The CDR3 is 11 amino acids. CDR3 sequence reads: CASSSRDTQYF. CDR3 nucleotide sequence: TGTGCCAGCAGTTCCAGAGATACGCAGTATTTT.

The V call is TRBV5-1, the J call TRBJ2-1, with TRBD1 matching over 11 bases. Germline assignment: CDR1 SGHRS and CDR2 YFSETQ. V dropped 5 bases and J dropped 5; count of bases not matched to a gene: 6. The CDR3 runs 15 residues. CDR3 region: CASRGGQGAHNEQFF. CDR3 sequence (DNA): TGCGCCAGCAGAGGCGGACAGGGGGCCCACAATGAGCAGTTCTTC.

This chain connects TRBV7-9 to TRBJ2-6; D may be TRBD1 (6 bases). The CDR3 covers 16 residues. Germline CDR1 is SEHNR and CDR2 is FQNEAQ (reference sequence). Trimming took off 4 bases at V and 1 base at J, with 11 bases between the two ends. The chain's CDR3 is CASSSTGFSGANVLTF. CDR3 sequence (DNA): TGTGCCAGCAGCTCTACAGGGTTTTCTGGGGCCAACGTCCTGACTTTC.

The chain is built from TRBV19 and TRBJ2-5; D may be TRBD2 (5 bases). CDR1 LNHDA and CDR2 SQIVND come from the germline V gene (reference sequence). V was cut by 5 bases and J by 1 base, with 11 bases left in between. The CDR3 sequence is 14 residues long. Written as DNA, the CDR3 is TGTGCCAGTAGTGGATCGGGGATCCAAGAGACCCAGTACTTC. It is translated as CASSGSGIQETQYF.

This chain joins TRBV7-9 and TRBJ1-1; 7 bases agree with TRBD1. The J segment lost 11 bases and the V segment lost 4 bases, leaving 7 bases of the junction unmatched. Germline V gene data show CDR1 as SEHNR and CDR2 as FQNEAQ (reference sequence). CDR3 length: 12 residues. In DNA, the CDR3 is TGTGCCAGCAGCTCGGGACAGACTATGGCTTTCTTT. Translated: CASSSGQTMAFF. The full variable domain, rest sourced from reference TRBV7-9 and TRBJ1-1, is DTGVSQNPRHKITKRGQNVTFRCDPISEHNRLYWYRQTLGQGPEFLTYFQNEAQLEKSRLLSDRFSAERPKGSFSTLEIQRTEQGDSAMYLCASSSGQTMAFFGQGTRLTVV.

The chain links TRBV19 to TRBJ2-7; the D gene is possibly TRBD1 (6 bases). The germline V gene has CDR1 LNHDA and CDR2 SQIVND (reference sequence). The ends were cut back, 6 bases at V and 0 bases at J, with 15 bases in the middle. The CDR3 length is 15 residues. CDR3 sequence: CASSVGRGSSYEQYF. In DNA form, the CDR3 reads TGTGCCAGTAGCGTCGGCAGGGGAAGCTCCTACGAGCAGTACTTC.

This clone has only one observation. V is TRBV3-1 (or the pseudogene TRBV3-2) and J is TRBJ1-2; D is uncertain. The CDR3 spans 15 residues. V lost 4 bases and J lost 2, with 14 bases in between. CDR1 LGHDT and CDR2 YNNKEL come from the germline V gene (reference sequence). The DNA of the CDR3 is TGTGCCAGCAGCCCCCGAAGGAGGGAGAACTATGGCTACACCTTC. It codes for CASSPRRRENYGYTF.

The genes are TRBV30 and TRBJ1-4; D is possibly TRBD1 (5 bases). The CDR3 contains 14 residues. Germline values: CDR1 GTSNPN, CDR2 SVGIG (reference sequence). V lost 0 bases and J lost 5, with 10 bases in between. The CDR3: CAWSVAGRNEKLFF. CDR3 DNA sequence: TGTGCCTGGAGTGTGGCAGGGAGGAATGAAAAACTGTTTTTT.

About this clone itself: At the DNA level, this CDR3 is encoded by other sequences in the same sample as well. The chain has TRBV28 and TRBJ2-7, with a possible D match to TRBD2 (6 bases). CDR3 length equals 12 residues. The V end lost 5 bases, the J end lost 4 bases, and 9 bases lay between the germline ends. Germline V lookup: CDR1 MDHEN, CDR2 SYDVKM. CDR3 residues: CASSLGGYEQYF. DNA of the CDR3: TGTGCCAGCAGTCTCGGGGGTTACGAGCAGTACTTC.

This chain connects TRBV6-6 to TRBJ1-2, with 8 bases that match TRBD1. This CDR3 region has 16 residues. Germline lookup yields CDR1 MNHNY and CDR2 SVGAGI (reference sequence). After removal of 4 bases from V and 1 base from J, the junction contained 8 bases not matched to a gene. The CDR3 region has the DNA TGTGCCAGCAGTTCAGGGGGCAAGACCTATAACTATGGCTACACCTTC. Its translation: CASSSGGKTYNYGYTF.

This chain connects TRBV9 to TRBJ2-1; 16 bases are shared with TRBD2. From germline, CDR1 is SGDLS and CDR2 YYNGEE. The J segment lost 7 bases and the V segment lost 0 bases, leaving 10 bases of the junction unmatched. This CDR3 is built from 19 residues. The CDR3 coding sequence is TGTGCCAGCAGCGTAGAGGCATCGGGACTAGCGGGGGGGCCTAATGAGCAGTTCTTC. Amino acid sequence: CASSVEASGLAGGPNEQFF.

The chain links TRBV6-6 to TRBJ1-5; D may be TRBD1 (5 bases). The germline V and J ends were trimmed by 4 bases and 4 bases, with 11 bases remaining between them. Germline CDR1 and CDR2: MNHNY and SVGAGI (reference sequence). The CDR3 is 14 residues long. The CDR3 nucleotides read TGTGCCAGCAGTTCCCCGGGGGGGAATCAGCCCCAGCATTTT. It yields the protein CASSSPGGNQPQHF.

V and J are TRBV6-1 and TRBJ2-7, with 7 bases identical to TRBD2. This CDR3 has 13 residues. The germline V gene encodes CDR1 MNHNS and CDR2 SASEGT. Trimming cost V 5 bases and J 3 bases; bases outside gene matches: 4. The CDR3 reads CASSRGVGYEQYF. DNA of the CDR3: TGTGCCAGCAGTCGGGGGGTAGGCTACGAGCAGTACTTC.

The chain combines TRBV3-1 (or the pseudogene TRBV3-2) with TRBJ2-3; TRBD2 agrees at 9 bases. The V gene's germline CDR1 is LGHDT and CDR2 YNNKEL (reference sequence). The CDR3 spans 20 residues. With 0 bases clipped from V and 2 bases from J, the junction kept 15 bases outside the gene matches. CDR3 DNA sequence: TGTGCCAGCAGCCAAGATACCCATAATCCGCGGGAGGGTGACACAGATACGCAGTATTTT. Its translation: CASSQDTHNPREGDTDTQYF.

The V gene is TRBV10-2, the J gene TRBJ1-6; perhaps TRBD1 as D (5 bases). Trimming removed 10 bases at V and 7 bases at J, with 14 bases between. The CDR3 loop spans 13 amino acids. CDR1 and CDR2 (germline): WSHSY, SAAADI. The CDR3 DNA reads TGCGCCACCGCAGACAGTTACAATTCACCCCTCCACTTT. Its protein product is CATADSYNSPLHF.